The 25 T cell receptor beta chains reported below all come from one sample, sequenced in a study of T cells after yellow fever vaccination. One entry per CDR3 protein results from TCRdb running MiXCR on the 5' RACE reads. Among 340,000 or so distinct CDR3 sequences, 12% were seen once, and the ten largest hold 3.2%. Sequenced here: CD4+ T cells sorted from PBMCs, sampled 15 days after the yellow fever booster vaccination. The receptor set was obtained from a man between 18 and 29 years old who received the YFV17D yellow fever vaccine.

The V call is TRBV18, the J call TRBJ1-5; no clear D. The V end was cut by 4 bases, the J end by 2 bases, with 6 bases between. This CDR3 has 13 amino acids. Per the germline V gene, CDR1 is KGHSH and CDR2 is LQKENI. This CDR3 is CASSRTGNQPQHF. The CDR3 coding sequence is TGTGCCAGCTCACGGACGGGCAATCAGCCCCAGCATTTT.

This clonotype was seen only a few times. The chain employs TRBV5-1 and TRBJ1-5, with D tentatively TRBD1 (5 bases). Germline values: CDR1 SGHRS, CDR2 YFSETQ. CDR3 length equals 18 residues. Trimming took 2 bases from V and 5 from J, leaving 23 bases between them. The CDR3 loop is CASSLTPGEGLGDQPQHF. The DNA for the CDR3 is TGCGCCAGCAGCTTAACGCCGGGGGAGGGGTTGGGAGATCAGCCCCAGCATTTT. The full variable domain, completed using reference TRBV5-1 and TRBJ1-5, is KAGVTQTPRYLIKTRGQQVTLSCSPISGHRSVSWYQQTPGQGLQFLFEYFSETQRNKGNFPGRFSGRQFSNSRSEMNVSTLELGDSALYLCASSLTPGEGLGDQPQHFGDGTRLSIL.

CDR3 protein: CSASTVVFPKLFF. The DNA for the CDR3 is TGCAGTGCTAGTACGGTTGTATTCCCGAAACTGTTTTTT. V usage is TRBV20-1 and J usage is TRBJ1-4; D is unresolved. V was shortened by 3 bases and J by 11 bases, with 16 bases between the two germline ends. The CDR3 loop spans 13 amino acids. The germline V gene encodes CDR1 DFQATT and CDR2 SNEGSKA (reference sequence).

This clonotype was detected only a few times. This chain uses TRBV7-2 with TRBJ2-3; D gene unclear. Per germline, CDR1 SGHTA and CDR2 FQGNSA. The CDR3 is 12 amino acids. Trimming cost V 3 bases and J 10 bases, with 11 bases left between them. The CDR3 loop reads CASSLGSLAQYF. DNA of the CDR3: TGTGCCAGCAGCTTGGGCTCCCTGGCGCAGTATTTT.

This clonotype has a single count. J is TRBJ1-2 and V is TRBV5-1; D is unresolved. CDR1 and CDR2 from the germline V gene are SGHRS and YFSETQ. V dropped 4 bases and J dropped 2 bases, with 15 bases sitting between them. CDR3 length equals 15 residues. The CDR3 region has the DNA TGCGCCAGCAGCGCGGACCCCCCGGCGAACTATGGCTACACCTTC. It yields the protein CASSADPPANYGYTF. Drawing the rest from reference TRBV5-1 and TRBJ1-2, the complete variable domain is KAGVTQTPRYLIKTRGQQVTLSCSPISGHRSVSWYQQTPGQGLQFLFEYFSETQRNKGNFPGRFSGRQFSNSRSEMNVSTLELGDSALYLCASSADPPANYGYTFGSGTRLTVV.

This clonotype was observed a few times. The chain combines TRBV18 with TRBJ2-3; maybe TRBD1 (5 bases). The CDR3 contains 14 residues. Trimming took off 8 bases at V and 6 bases at J, with 18 bases between the two ends. Germline CDR1 KGHSH, CDR2 LQKENI. CDR3 sequence reads: CASTSQDGADTQYF. CDR3 bases: TGTGCCAGCACCTCACAGGACGGCGCGGATACGCAGTATTTT.

CDR3 residues: CASSLAGGRSNQPQHF. For the CDR3, the DNA is TGTGCCAGCAGCTTAGCGGGGGGGAGAAGCAATCAGCCCCAGCATTTT. V usage is TRBV7-2 and J usage is TRBJ1-5, with a possible D match to TRBD1 (5 bases). The germline CDR1 and CDR2 sequences are SGHTA and FQGNSA. Trimming pared 0 bases from V and 1 base from J, leaving 10 bases between. This CDR3 is 16 amino acids long.

This chain connects TRBV6-5 to TRBJ2-7; no reliable D call. V lost 0 bases, J lost 6 bases, and 9 bases lay in between. The CDR3 spans 13 residues. In germline, CDR1 is MNHEY, CDR2 SVGAGI. Here the CDR3 reads CASSYSGGIEQYF. The DNA of the CDR3 is TGTGCCAGCAGTTACTCGGGCGGAATCGAGCAGTACTTC.

In this sample, this clonotype turned up many times. This chain connects TRBV7-2 to TRBJ2-1; the match to TRBD2 covers 9 bases. Germline V gene data show CDR1 as SGHTA and CDR2 as FQGNSA. The CDR3 is 16 residues long. V gave up 1 base and J gave up 0 bases; unmatched junction bases: 1. DNA of the CDR3: TGTGCCAGCAGCTTAGGGCGGGGGGGCTCCTACAATGAGCAGTTCTTC. Encoded protein: CASSLGRGGSYNEQFF.

There are many counts of this clonotype. The genes are TRBV9 and TRBJ1-2; D gene ambiguous. The germline V and J ends were trimmed by 3 bases and 0 bases, with 0 bases remaining between them. Germline CDR1 reads SGDLS; CDR2 reads YYNGEE. The CDR3 runs 11 residues. This chain's CDR3 is CASSANYGYTF. The CDR3 DNA reads TGTGCCAGCAGCGCTAACTATGGCTACACCTTC.

This clonotype was seen a few times. This sequence joins TRBV9 and TRBJ2-3; D might be TRBD2 (7 bases). CDR1 and CDR2 (germline): SGDLS, YYNGEE. V was clipped by 0 bases and J by 7 bases, with 18 bases between them. This CDR3 spans 16 amino acids. As DNA, the CDR3 is TGTGCCAGCAGCGTAGCTTGGGGGGGGGCCCGAAATACGCAGTATTTT. It specifies CASSVAWGGARNTQYF.

This clonotype was recorded a few times. The rearrangement links TRBV5-1 to TRBJ1-2; tentative D call: TRBD1 (5 bases). Germline assignment: CDR1 SGHRS and CDR2 YFSETQ. V gave up 4 bases and J gave up 2 bases, with 9 bases separating them. The length of the CDR3 is 13 residues. CDR3 DNA sequence: TGCGCCAGCAGCGCCCGGGACAACTATGGCTACACCTTC. Its translation is CASSARDNYGYTF.

This clonotype was detected only a few times. The genes are TRBV7-2 and TRBJ2-4, with 8 bases identical to TRBD1. From germline, CDR1 is SGHTA and CDR2 FQGNSA. This CDR3 spans 15 amino acids. The ends lost 2 bases at V and 6 bases at J; junction bases unmatched: 6. CDR3 DNA sequence: TGTGCCAGCAGCTTAAGAGGACAGGGAGGAAACATTCAGTACTTC. Its translation is CASSLRGQGGNIQYF.

The chain carries TRBV3-1 and TRBJ2-3; D remains unclear. The CDR3 contains 18 residues. The V gene lost 0 bases and the J gene lost 2 bases, with 18 bases spanning the gap. The germline V gene encodes CDR1 LGHDT and CDR2 YNNKEL (reference sequence). The DNA for the CDR3 is TGTGCCAGCAGCCAAGATAGTAGTGCGGCTCCGACCACAGATACGCAGTATTTT. It yields the protein CASSQDSSAAPTTDTQYF.

The V call is TRBV15, the J call TRBJ2-5, with D tentatively TRBD1 or TRBD2 (5 bases each). CDR1 and CDR2 from the germline V gene are LNHNV and YYDKDF (reference sequence). Trimming took 1 base from V and 3 from J, leaving 9 bases between them. CDR3 size: 14 residues. CDR3 residues: CATSRAGGEETQYF. CDR3 DNA: TGTGCCACCAGCAGAGCTGGGGGTGAAGAGACCCAGTACTTC.

This clonotype turned up a few times. V usage is TRBV7-2 and J usage is TRBJ1-2; D call uncertain. The germline CDR1 and CDR2 sequences are SGHTA and FQGNSA. The CDR3 spans 15 residues. V shed 5 bases and J shed 0 bases, with 13 bases lying between them. The CDR3, as DNA: TGTGCCAGCAGCCCCGGGAGAAGCCCTAACTATGGCTACACCTTC. Translation gives CASSPGRSPNYGYTF. Full variable domain (remainder filled in from reference TRBV7-2 and TRBJ1-2): GAGVSQSPSNKVTEKGKDVELRCDPISGHTALYWYRQSLGQGLEFLIYFQGNSAPDKSGLPSDRFSAERTGGSVSTLTIQRTQQEDSAVYLCASSPGRSPNYGYTFGSGTRLTVV.

This clonotype has a handful of counts. The chain uses TRBV5-5 and TRBJ2-7; 8 positions agree with TRBD1. The CDR3 loop spans 19 amino acids. Trimming removed 3 bases from V and 0 bases from J; junction bases left unmatched: 17. Looked up from germline, CDR1 is SGHKS and CDR2 is YYEKEE (reference sequence). The CDR3 protein is CASSSWGTGLTRSSYEQYV. CDR3 sequence (DNA): TGTGCCAGCAGCTCATGGGGGACAGGTTTAACCCGAAGCTCCTACGAGCAGTACGTC.

V usage is TRBV29-1 and J usage is TRBJ1-1; no clear D. In germline, CDR1 is SQVTM, CDR2 ANQGSEA. Trimming took off 7 bases at V and 0 bases at J, with 12 bases between the two ends. The CDR3 is 13 residues long. CDR3 in DNA: TGCAGCGCCGAGGGTGGAATGAACACTGAAGCTTTCTTT. Protein: CSAEGGMNTEAFF.

This clonotype was seen only a few times. The rearrangement joins TRBV7-9 to TRBJ2-5; D is unclear. Trimming stripped 3 bases from V and 13 bases from J, with 12 bases between. The CDR3 spans 11 residues. The V gene's germline CDR1 is SEHNR and CDR2 FQNEAQ (reference sequence). CDR3 sequence (DNA): TGTGCCAGCAGCTTGATATCCGATCGGTACTTC. Translating gives CASSLISDRYF.

This clonotype turned up a few times. The rearrangement uses TRBV7-3 and TRBJ2-1; D is ambiguous. The CDR3 sequence is 14 residues long. CDR1 SGHTA and CDR2 FQGTGA come from the germline V gene. The V and J ends lost 0 bases and 7 bases respectively, with 10 bases between them. The CDR3 sequence is CASSLTAVGNEQFF. The CDR3 DNA is TGTGCCAGCAGCTTAACGGCCGTTGGGAATGAGCAGTTCTTC.

As regards this clonotype: One junction end disagrees with the germline gene, perhaps due to a read error. V gene TRBV5-1 combines with J gene TRBJ1-1; D is uncertain. This CDR3 has 15 residues. CDR1 SGHRS and CDR2 YFSETQ come from the germline V gene. The chain's CDR3 is CASSFPRGENAEAFF. The CDR3 nucleotides are TGCGCCAGCAGCTTCCCCCGGGGAGAGAACGCTGAAGCTTTCTTT.

The gene calls are TRBV20-1 and TRBJ1-4; TRBD1 is a possible D gene (5 bases). With 0 bases removed from V and 3 bases from J, the gap between germline ends came to 11 bases. The CDR3 length is 15 residues. Per the germline V gene, CDR1 is DFQATT and CDR2 is SNEGSKA (reference sequence). In nucleotides, the CDR3 is TGCAGTGCTAGAGATGGGGGAAACGCTAATGAAAAACTGTTTTTT. As protein: CSARDGGNANEKLFF.

The V gene is TRBV10-3, the J gene TRBJ2-7, with TRBD2 matching over 9 bases. Unmatched junction bases numbered 8, after V lost 8 bases and J lost 0 bases. There are 15 residues in the CDR3. Per germline, CDR1 ENHRY and CDR2 SYGVKD. The CDR3 spells CAIRKASGDSYEQYF. The CDR3, as DNA: TGTGCCATCCGTAAAGCTAGCGGGGACTCCTACGAGCAGTACTTC.

This clonotype was counted between two and nine times. The gene calls are TRBV29-1 and TRBJ2-3; 12 positions match TRBD2. The CDR3 is 13 residues long. CDR1 and CDR2 (germline): SQVTM, ANQGSEA. V trimming: 6 bases; J trimming: 7 bases; junction bases outside the gene matches: 5. The CDR3: CSVGLAGTHTQYF. CDR3 sequence (DNA): TGCAGCGTAGGACTAGCGGGGACCCATACGCAGTATTTT.

This clonotype was detected only a few times. The rearrangement joins TRBV12-3 or TRBV12-4 to TRBJ1-5; TRBD1 might be the D (5 bases). The V gene lost 1 base and the J gene lost 9 bases, with 19 bases spanning the gap. The length of the CDR3 is 16 residues. The CDR3 coding sequence is TGTGCCAGCAGTTTAGGTTCGGCAGGGAGGGGCCCGCCCCAGCATTTT. Amino acid sequence: CASSLGSAGRGPPQHF.